What follows is one T cell receptor beta chain and its context. Repertoires were generated with immunoSEQ multiplex PCR, while TCRdb's copy carries only in-frame clones and drops some. This repertoire shows about 73,000 clones, 75% to 90% found once; its top ten account for over 2%. This sample is part of a study of blood T cell repertoires in COVID-19. Study overall: Acute and convalescent COVID-19 samples came from the United States, Italy and Spain. The analysed material was cDNA or gDNA that came from T cells, B-cell-depleted T cells, or PBMCs.

The CDR3 has 15 residues. Germline V gene sequence: CDR1 SEHNR, CDR2 FQNEAQ (reference sequence). V lost 5 bases to trimming and J lost 7 bases; unmatched junction nucleotides: 9. The clonotype originates from a man aged 80 or over with active or convalescent COVID-19. The chain has TRBV7-9 and TRBJ1-4; 8 bases are a match to TRBD1. Source material: peripheral blood. CDR3 coding DNA: TGTGCCAGCAGCCCAGCGACAGGGGTTGCTGAAAAACTGTTTTTT. It encodes CASSPATGVAEKLFF. Using reference TRBV7-9 and TRBJ1-4 for the parts outside the CDR3, the full variable domain is DTGVSQNPRHKITKRGQNVTFRCDPISEHNRLYWYRQTLGQGPEFLTYFQNEAQLEKSRLLSDRFSAERPKGSFSTLEIQRTEQGDSAMYLCASSPATGVAEKLFFGSGTQLSVL.